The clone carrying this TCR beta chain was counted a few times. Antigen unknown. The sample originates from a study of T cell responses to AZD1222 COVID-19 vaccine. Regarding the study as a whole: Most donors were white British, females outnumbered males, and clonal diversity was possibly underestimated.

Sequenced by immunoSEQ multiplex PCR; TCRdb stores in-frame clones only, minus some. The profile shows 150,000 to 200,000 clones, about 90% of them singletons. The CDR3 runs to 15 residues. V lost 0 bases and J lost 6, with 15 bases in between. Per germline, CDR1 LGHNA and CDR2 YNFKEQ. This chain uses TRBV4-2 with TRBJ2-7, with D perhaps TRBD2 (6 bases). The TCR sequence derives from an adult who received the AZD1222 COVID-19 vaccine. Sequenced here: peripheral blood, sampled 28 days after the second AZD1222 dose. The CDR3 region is CASSQDIELAGEQYF. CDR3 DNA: TGTGCCAGCAGCCAAGATATAGAACTAGCCGGCGAGCAGTACTTC.